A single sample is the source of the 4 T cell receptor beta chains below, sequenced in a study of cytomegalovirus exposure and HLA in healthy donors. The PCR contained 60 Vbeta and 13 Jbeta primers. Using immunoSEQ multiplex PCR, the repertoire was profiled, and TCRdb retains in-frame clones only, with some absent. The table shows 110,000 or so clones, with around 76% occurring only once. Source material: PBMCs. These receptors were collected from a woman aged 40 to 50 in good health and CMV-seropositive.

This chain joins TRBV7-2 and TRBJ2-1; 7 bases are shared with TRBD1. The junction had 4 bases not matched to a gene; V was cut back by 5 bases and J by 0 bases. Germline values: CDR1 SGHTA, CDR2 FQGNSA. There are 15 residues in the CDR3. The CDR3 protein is CASSEGQYSYNEQFF. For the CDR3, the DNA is TGTGCCAGCAGCGAGGGACAGTACTCCTACAATGAGCAGTTCTTC.

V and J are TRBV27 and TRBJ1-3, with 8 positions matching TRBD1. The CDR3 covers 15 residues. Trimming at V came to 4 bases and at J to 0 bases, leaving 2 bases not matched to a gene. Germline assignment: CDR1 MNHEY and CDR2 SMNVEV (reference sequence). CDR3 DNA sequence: TGTGCCAGCAGTTCCGGACAGGGCTCTGGAAACACCATATATTTT. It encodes CASSSGQGSGNTIYF.

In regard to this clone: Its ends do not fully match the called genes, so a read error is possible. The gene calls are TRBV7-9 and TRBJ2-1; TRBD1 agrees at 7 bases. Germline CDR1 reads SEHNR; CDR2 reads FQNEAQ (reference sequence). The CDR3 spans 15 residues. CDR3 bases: TGTTCCAGCAGCCTAAGGGGGACAGAGTACAATGAGCAGTTCTTC. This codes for CSSSLRGTEYNEQFF.

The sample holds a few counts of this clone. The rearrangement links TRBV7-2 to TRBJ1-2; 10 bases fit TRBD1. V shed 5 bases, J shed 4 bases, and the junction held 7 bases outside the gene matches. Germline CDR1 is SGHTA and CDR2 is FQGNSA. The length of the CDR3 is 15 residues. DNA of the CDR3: TGTGCCAGCAGCGCTCGGACAGGGGGAATCTATGGCTACACCTTC. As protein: CASSARTGGIYGYTF.